Presented here are 20 T cell receptor beta chains from one specimen sequenced in a study of T cell responses to AZD1222 COVID-19 vaccine. Clones were sequenced by immunoSEQ multiplex PCR, and TCRdb holds only the in-frame ones, with some missing. The sample holds 150,000 or so clones, about 92% seen once. Source: peripheral blood, taken 28 days after the second AZD1222 dose. Receptors were obtained from an adult who received the AZD1222 COVID-19 vaccine.

The chain uses TRBV2 and TRBJ1-1; 11 positions agree with TRBD1. Germline V gene data show CDR1 as SNHLY and CDR2 as FYNNEI. The junction had 8 bases not matched to a gene; V was cut back by 7 bases and J by 4 bases. The CDR3 has 15 residues. The DNA of the CDR3 is TGTGCCAGCACAAATCCGGGACAGGGGGGCACTGAAGCTTTCTTT. This sequence encodes CASTNPGQGGTEAFF.

This sequence joins TRBV7-9 and TRBJ2-3, with 10 bases matching TRBD1. Germline CDR1 SEHNR, CDR2 FQNEAQ (reference sequence). The CDR3 is made up of 16 amino acids. Trimming cost V 5 bases and J 4 bases; bases outside gene matches: 9. The DNA of the CDR3 is TGTGCCAGCAGCCGACAGGGGGCCTCCTTTCCAGATACGCAGTATTTT. This translates into CASSRQGASFPDTQYF.

The chain recombines TRBV6-1 with TRBJ2-1; 8 nucleotides line up with TRBD1. In germline, CDR1 is MNHNS, CDR2 SASEGT. This CDR3 has 16 amino acids. The V gene end was trimmed by 4 bases and the J gene end by 0 bases; junction bases not matched to a gene: 5. CDR3 region: CASSAGTGGSYNEQFF. The CDR3 DNA is TGTGCCAGCAGTGCCGGGACAGGAGGCTCCTACAATGAGCAGTTCTTC.

This chain connects TRBV24-1 to TRBJ1-2; TRBD1 aligns across 8 bases. Losses at the gene ends were 6 bases for V and 5 bases for J; bases not matched to a gene: 4. The V gene's germline CDR1 is KGHDR and CDR2 SFDVKD. The CDR3 runs to 13 residues. CDR3 sequence (DNA): TGTGCCACCAGTCAGGGGGCTTGGTATGGCTACACCTTC. This gives the protein CATSQGAWYGYTF.

The table lists this clone with a few counts. V and J are TRBV27 and TRBJ2-7, with TRBD1 matching 11 bases. The CDR3 length is 15 residues. Trimming cost V 5 bases and J 6 bases; bases outside gene matches: 9. CDR1 and CDR2 from the germline V gene are MNHEY and SMNVEV (reference sequence). CDR3 nucleotide sequence: TGTGCCAGCAGTCCGGGGACAGGGGGGAGAGGCGAGCAGTACTTC. Encoded protein: CASSPGTGGRGEQYF.

V and J are TRBV19 and TRBJ1-1, with a possible D match to TRBD1 (5 bases). Trimming shortened V by 5 bases and J by 3 bases, and 19 bases separated the two germline ends. The CDR3 is 16 residues long. CDR1 and CDR2 from the germline V gene are LNHDA and SQIVND (reference sequence). The CDR3 protein is CASSDTGTVGDTEAFF. The CDR3, as DNA: TGTGCCAGTAGTGATACCGGGACCGTTGGGGACACTGAAGCTTTCTTT.

The chain combines TRBV28 with TRBJ1-2, with 7 bases identical to TRBD1. Germline CDR1 MDHEN, CDR2 SYDVKM. V gave up 3 bases and J gave up 5 bases; unmatched junction bases: 9. The CDR3 has 15 residues. The CDR3: CASSLPVSGGYGYTF. CDR3 sequence (DNA): TGTGCCAGCAGTTTGCCCGTTTCAGGGGGGTATGGCTACACCTTC.

The V and J genes are TRBV23-1 and TRBJ1-3; TRBD1 might be the D (6 bases). TRBV23-1 falls under the ORF class, with uncertain function. The CDR3 is 18 amino acids. V was clipped by 6 bases and J by 3 bases, with 24 bases between them. CDR3: CASSHAGGVTSFGNTIYF. CDR3 coding DNA: TGCGCCAGCAGCCATGCGGGGGGCGTTACTTCCTTTGGAAACACCATATATTTT.

This rearrangement joins TRBV19 to TRBJ1-2, with 7 bases fitting TRBD1. V shed 5 bases and J 1 base; nucleotides not matched to a gene: 4. The CDR3 contains 14 residues. Per germline, CDR1 LNHDA and CDR2 SQIVND (reference sequence). The CDR3 region has the DNA TGTGCCAGTAGTGGGGGACAGTTTAACTATGGCTACACCTTC. It is translated as CASSGGQFNYGYTF.

Written as DNA, the CDR3 is TGTGCCAGCAGTCGCGGGGACAGGGGAATGTCTGAAGCTTTCTTT. This gives the protein CASSRGDRGMSEAFF. The V gene is TRBV6-5, the J gene TRBJ1-1; 10 bases align to TRBD1. The J segment lost 6 bases and the V segment lost 5 bases, leaving 9 bases of the junction unmatched. This CDR3 region has 15 residues. The germline V gene has CDR1 MNHEY and CDR2 SVGAGI.

This clone was seen only once. V usage is TRBV6-1 and J usage is TRBJ2-2, with D tentatively TRBD1 (5 bases). Deletions cut 3 bases from V and 4 bases from J, with 9 bases between. CDR3 length equals 14 residues. The V gene's germline CDR1 is MNHNS and CDR2 SASEGT. CDR3: CASSEQGSTGELFF. CDR3 coding DNA: TGTGCCAGCAGTGAGCAGGGTTCCACCGGGGAGCTGTTTTTT.

The sample holds one count of this clone. The chain employs TRBV6-1 and TRBJ1-5; 7 bases align to TRBD1. In germline, CDR1 is MNHNS, CDR2 SASEGT. This CDR3 region has 17 residues. J gave up 5 bases and V 2 bases, and 12 bases lay outside the gene matches. The DNA for the CDR3 is TGTGCCAGCAGTGAAAATTTTGACAGGGCCGGTTATCAGCCCCAGCATTTT. Protein sequence: CASSENFDRAGYQPQHF.

V usage is TRBV7-9 and J usage is TRBJ1-2; possible D gene TRBD1, 5 bases. Germline-derived CDR1 and CDR2 are SEHNR and FQNEAQ (reference sequence). The germline V and J ends were trimmed by 5 bases and 0 bases, with 10 bases remaining between them. The CDR3 totals 14 residues. The CDR3 coding sequence is TGTGCCAGCAGCAGGGACGGAACTAACTATGGCTACACCTTC. It translates to CASSRDGTNYGYTF.

The chain combines TRBV30 with TRBJ1-1; 7 bases align to TRBD1. The CDR3 consists of 13 residues. The trim removed 2 bases at V and 6 bases at J, leaving 6 bases unmatched. Germline V gene sequence: CDR1 GTSNPN, CDR2 SVGIG (reference sequence). In nucleotides, the CDR3 is TGTGCCTGGAGTCGACAGGGCGACGCTGAAGCTTTCTTT. This codes for CAWSRQGDAEAFF.

The chain carries TRBV28 and TRBJ1-5; D is unclear. CDR1 and CDR2 (germline): MDHEN, SYDVKM. The CDR3 is made up of 14 amino acids. The germline V and J ends were trimmed by 8 bases and 4 bases, with 15 bases remaining between them. CDR3 in DNA: TGTGCCAGCCGGCCCGGCACCGTAAATCAGCCCCAGCATTTT. As protein: CASRPGTVNQPQHF.

The chain joins TRBV7-6 to TRBJ2-1; unclear D gene. CDR3 length: 12 residues. Germline assignment: CDR1 SGHVS and CDR2 FNYEAQ. Trimming cost V 2 bases and J 10 bases, with 9 bases left between them. Here the CDR3 reads CASSLSSREQFF. The CDR3 region has the DNA TGTGCCAGCAGCTTATCTTCAAGAGAGCAGTTCTTC.

This rearrangement joins TRBV19 to TRBJ2-7, with D possibly matching TRBD1 (5 bases). V dropped 5 bases and J dropped 0 bases, with 11 bases sitting between them. CDR1 and CDR2 from the germline V gene are LNHDA and SQIVND (reference sequence). The CDR3 covers 14 residues. The CDR3 DNA follows: TGTGCCAGTAGTGAACAGGTGAGCTCCTACGAGCAGTACTTC. Its translation is CASSEQVSSYEQYF.

This clone occurred once. The chain has TRBV24-1 and TRBJ2-4, with D uncertain. CDR1 is KGHDR, CDR2 SFDVKD, per germline. The CDR3 spans 15 residues. The V end lost 5 bases, the J end lost 0 bases, and 10 bases lay between the germline ends. CDR3 sequence: CATSVSGLAKNIQYF. CDR3 DNA sequence: TGTGCCACCAGTGTAAGTGGGCTAGCCAAAAACATTCAGTACTTC.

The genes are TRBV24-1 and TRBJ2-1, with 8 bases identical to TRBD2. CDR1 is KGHDR, CDR2 SFDVKD, per germline. The CDR3 covers 15 residues. V gave up 9 bases and J gave up 4 bases; unmatched junction bases: 10. CDR3 nucleotides: TGTGCCACCCAAAGCGGGAGCTCCATATACAATGAGCAGTTCTTC. This sequence encodes CATQSGSSIYNEQFF.

DNA for the CDR3: TGTGCCAGTAGTATAGTAAGGACGGGGGACATTCAGTACTTC. Protein product: CASSIVRTGDIQYF. The V gene is TRBV19, the J gene TRBJ2-4, with D tentatively TRBD2 (6 bases). The CDR3 runs 14 residues. Germline CDR1 is LNHDA and CDR2 is SQIVND (reference sequence). V dropped 1 base and J dropped 8 bases, with 12 bases sitting between them.